This TCR beta chain emerged from a study of cytomegalovirus exposure and HLA in healthy donors. Findings of the study overall: TCR beta V- and J-gene trimming, according to a later analysis, was linked to a missense DCLRE1C variant.

Between the trimmed V and J ends, which lost 3 bases and 1 base, there was a span of 15 bases. The germline gives CDR1 GTSNPN, CDR2 SVGIG (reference sequence). The CDR3 consists of 15 residues. Donors counted as nominally healthy when sampled, yet unrecorded immune exposures were likely. This PCR relied on a set of 60 Vbeta primers and 13 Jbeta primers. Clones were read by immunoSEQ multiplex PCR, and TCRdb kept only the in-frame ones, dropping some. The sample lists tens of thousands of clones, 67% occurring once. A note on this clone: Antigen unknown.

Sequencing input: PBMCs. This sequence was found in a man aged 25-45 years in good health and CMV-seronegative. The chain joins TRBV30 to TRBJ1-1, with D possibly TRBD1 on 5 matching bases. The CDR3 DNA reads TGTGCCTGGAGGCCAATTACAGGACCGAACACTGAAGCTTTCTTT. Amino acids: CAWRPITGPNTEAFF.